The 26 T cell receptor beta chains reported below all come from one sample, sequenced in a study of yellow fever vaccine responses in identical twins. TCRdb reanalysed the RT-PCR reads using MiXCR and keeps one entry per CDR3 protein. The table lists around 17,000 distinct CDR3 sequences, around 83% of them singletons, with under 2% in the top ten. The specimen was T cells from blood (PBMCs), unsorted or a sorted subset (not recorded which), collected before or after yellow fever vaccination (not recorded which). Source of these receptors: a woman aged 18 to 35 who received the yellow fever vaccine.

V is TRBV12-3 or TRBV12-4 and J is TRBJ2-7, with TRBD2 identical over 9 bases. The CDR3 has 14 amino acids. With V trimmed by 8 bases and J by 1 base, 6 bases remained unmatched. CDR3 protein: CASSRLAASYEQYF. The CDR3 DNA follows: TGTGCCAGCTCCCGACTAGCGGCTTCCTACGAGCAGTACTTC.

The chain is built from TRBV11-2 and TRBJ2-5, with unresolved D. The CDR3 length is 13 residues. From germline, CDR1 is SGHAT and CDR2 FQNNGV. Trimming took 0 bases from V and 6 from J, leaving 8 bases between them. This chain's CDR3 is CASSLEVQQTQYF. The CDR3 DNA sequence: TGTGCCAGCAGCTTAGAGGTGCAGCAGACCCAGTACTTC.

The chain is built from TRBV11-2 and TRBJ2-7; no clear D. Germline CDR1 and CDR2: SGHAT and FQNNGV. The V end lost 6 bases, the J end lost 1 base, and 13 bases lay between the germline ends. The CDR3 has 14 residues. CDR3 in amino acids: CASSLAFLSYEQYF. In DNA, the CDR3 is TGTGCCAGCAGTCTCGCATTCCTATCCTACGAGCAGTACTTC.

This clonotype was detected only a few times. The V and J genes are TRBV5-5 and TRBJ2-1; the match to TRBD1 covers 8 bases. Germline assignment: CDR1 SGHKS and CDR2 YYEKEE (reference sequence). The CDR3 extends over 14 amino acids. After removal of 1 base from V and 8 bases from J, the junction contained 5 bases not matched to a gene. The CDR3 nucleotides read TGTGCCAGCAGCTTGAGGACAGGGACCGATGAGCAGTTCTTC. Residues: CASSLRTGTDEQFF.

V is TRBV7-9 and J is TRBJ1-2; D call uncertain. V was shortened by 3 bases and J by 0 bases, with 8 bases between the two germline ends. Germline loops: CDR1 SEHNR, CDR2 FQNEAQ (reference sequence). CDR3 length: 14 amino acids. The CDR3 sequence is CASSFTSPNYGYTF. The CDR3 DNA follows: TGTGCCAGCAGCTTTACCAGTCCTAACTATGGCTACACCTTC.

The chain uses TRBV6-1 and TRBJ2-7; the D call may be TRBD1 or TRBD2 (5 bases each). The length of the CDR3 is 12 residues. The V end lost 5 bases, the J end lost 2 bases, and 7 bases lay between the germline ends. Per germline, CDR1 MNHNS and CDR2 SASEGT. CDR3 in DNA: TGTGCCAGCAGTATGGGACCCTACGAGCAGTACTTC. This codes for CASSMGPYEQYF.

The rearrangement uses TRBV10-1 and TRBJ1-1; tentative D call: TRBD1 (5 bases). Germline loops: CDR1 WNHNN, CDR2 SYGVQD (reference sequence). The germline V and J ends were trimmed by 0 bases and 1 base, with 9 bases remaining between them. There are 15 residues in the CDR3. The CDR3 sequence is CASSESGRANTEAFF. In DNA, the CDR3 is TGCGCCAGCAGTGAGTCGGGCAGGGCGAACACTGAAGCTTTCTTT.

This clonotype was recorded a few times. The gene calls are TRBV23-1 and TRBJ1-5; 7 bases align to TRBD1. TRBV23-1 is treated as an ORF (open reading frame) with a function not yet certain. CDR3 length: 17 amino acids. V shed 0 bases and J 5 bases; nucleotides not matched to a gene: 10. Here the CDR3 DNA reads TGCGCCAGCAGTCAATCGACCCGACAGGGACAAGATCAGCCCCAGCATTTT. This sequence encodes CASSQSTRQGQDQPQHF.

The chain links TRBV5-1 to TRBJ2-5, with a weak D call TRBD1 (6 bases). V was shortened by 2 bases and J by 2 bases, with 7 bases between the two germline ends. The CDR3 loop spans 13 amino acids. Germline V gene lookup returns CDR1 SGHRS and CDR2 YFSETQ. CDR3 sequence (DNA): TGCGCCAGCAGCTTAAGGGGGCAAGAGACCCAGTACTTC. Translating it yields CASSLRGQETQYF.

The genes are TRBV5-1 and TRBJ2-5; D is uncertain. V was trimmed by 0 bases and J by 3 bases, leaving 12 bases between them. This CDR3 spans 15 amino acids. The germline CDR1 and CDR2 sequences are SGHRS and YFSETQ. The chain's CDR3 is CASSLAATEKETQYF. CDR3 coding DNA: TGCGCCAGCAGCTTGGCCGCGACTGAAAAAGAGACCCAGTACTTC.

This chain links TRBV29-1 with TRBJ2-7; 7 bases fit TRBD2. The CDR3 runs 12 residues. Germline CDR1 and CDR2: SQVTM and ANQGSEA. The V segment lost 7 bases and the J segment 3 bases; nucleotides outside the gene matches: 6. The CDR3 here is CSALGGFYEQYF. The CDR3 DNA is TGCAGCGCACTCGGGGGGTTCTACGAGCAGTACTTC.

The chain couples TRBV18 to TRBJ2-7, with 12 bases aligning to TRBD2. V was pared by 6 bases and J by 2 bases, with 5 bases of the junction left unmatched. Per germline, CDR1 KGHSH and CDR2 LQKENI. The CDR3 has 15 residues. The CDR3 sequence: CASSPGLAGTYEQYF. The CDR3 DNA follows: TGTGCCAGCTCGCCCGGACTAGCGGGGACCTACGAGCAGTACTTC.

The V gene is TRBV29-1, the J gene TRBJ1-1; D unclear. V lost 1 base, J lost 5 bases, and 8 bases lay in between. CDR1 is SQVTM, CDR2 ANQGSEA, per germline. The CDR3 has 12 amino acids. CDR3 sequence: CSVEAASTEAFF. The CDR3 nucleotides are TGCAGCGTTGAAGCGGCCTCTACTGAAGCTTTCTTT.

V and J are TRBV15 and TRBJ2-1; D remains unclear. Germline assignment: CDR1 LNHNV and CDR2 YYDKDF (reference sequence). V was shortened by 0 bases and J by 5 bases, with 5 bases between the two germline ends. The CDR3 is made up of 13 amino acids. The DNA of the CDR3 is TGTGCCACCAGCAGAGACAGCCACAATGAGCAGTTCTTC. It specifies CATSRDSHNEQFF.

The genes are TRBV11-1 and TRBJ2-3; 9 bases are shared with TRBD2. CDR1 and CDR2 from the germline V gene are SGHAT and FQDESV (reference sequence). The trim removed 1 base at V and 2 bases at J, leaving 7 bases unmatched. CDR3 size: 17 residues. The CDR3: CASSLESAGGLTDTQYF. The CDR3, as DNA: TGTGCCAGCAGCTTAGAGTCAGCGGGGGGACTCACAGATACGCAGTATTTT.

V usage is TRBV11-1 and J usage is TRBJ2-2, with no clear D. The CDR3 is 15 amino acids. Trimming took off 2 bases at V and 6 bases at J, with 13 bases between the two ends. The germline V gene has CDR1 SGHAT and CDR2 FQDESV (reference sequence). The CDR3 is CASSLSNAVPGELFF. CDR3 DNA sequence: TGTGCCAGCAGCTTAAGTAACGCCGTCCCCGGGGAGCTGTTTTTT.

V and J are TRBV28 and TRBJ2-5, with 7 bases that match TRBD1. The junction had 5 bases not matched to a gene; V was cut back by 8 bases and J by 5 bases. Germline V lookup: CDR1 MDHEN, CDR2 SYDVKM. The CDR3 is 12 residues long. The CDR3 here is CASATGLETQYF. CDR3 bases: TGTGCCAGCGCGACAGGGTTGGAGACCCAGTACTTC.

V gene TRBV10-3 combines with J gene TRBJ1-1, with D possibly TRBD1 on 6 matching bases. Trimming pared 6 bases from V and 5 bases from J, leaving 16 bases between. Germline V CDR1 and CDR2: ENHRY, SYGVKD. The CDR3 loop spans 14 amino acids. The CDR3 here is CAIRDSGGETEAFF. The DNA of the CDR3 is TGTGCCATCAGGGACAGCGGGGGGGAAACTGAAGCTTTCTTT.

The V and J genes are TRBV28 and TRBJ2-7; 9 nucleotides line up with TRBD1. The length of the CDR3 is 15 residues. Germline V gene sequence: CDR1 MDHEN, CDR2 SYDVKM. Unmatched junction bases numbered 8, after V lost 4 bases and J lost 4 bases. The CDR3 sequence is CASSSKGQGRYEQYF. The DNA for the CDR3 is TGTGCCAGCAGTTCAAAGGGACAGGGAAGGTACGAGCAGTACTTC. The full variable domain, with the rest looked up from reference TRBV28 and TRBJ2-7, is DVKVTQSSRYLVKRTGEKVFLECVQDMDHENMFWYRQDPGLGLRLIYFSYDVKMKEKGDIPEGYSVSREKKERFSLILESASTNQTSMYLCASSSKGQGRYEQYFGPGTRLTVT.

The chain couples TRBV5-4 to TRBJ2-7, with 7 positions matching TRBD1. The V segment lost 4 bases and the J segment 4 bases; nucleotides outside the gene matches: 14. In germline, CDR1 is SGHNT, CDR2 YYREEE (reference sequence). This CDR3 has 16 amino acids. CDR3 loop: CASSLSPGTDHYEQYF. In DNA form, the CDR3 reads TGTGCCAGCAGCCTGTCCCCCGGGACAGATCATTACGAGCAGTACTTC.

The rearrangement links TRBV7-2 to TRBJ2-4; D gene unclear. Germline V CDR1 and CDR2: SGHTA, FQGNSA. The CDR3 totals 13 residues. Between the trimmed V and J ends, which lost 5 bases and 6 bases, there was a span of 11 bases. In DNA form, the CDR3 reads TGTGCCAGCAGCCGAGCGTTCGGAAACATTCAGTACTTC. It yields the protein CASSRAFGNIQYF.

Comments on this clonotype: The junction and the germline gene differ at one end; a read error may be behind it. The V gene is TRBV28, the J gene TRBJ2-7; 8 bases are a match to TRBD1. The CDR3 is 16 amino acids. Germline V lookup: CDR1 MDHEN, CDR2 SYDVKM. CDR3: CASSLYASGGPYEQYF. The CDR3 bases are TGTGCCAGCAGCTTATATGCGTCAGGGGGCCCCTACGAGCAGTACTTC.

This chain connects TRBV20-1 to TRBJ2-5; no reliable D call. Germline CDR1 reads DFQATT; CDR2 reads SNEGSKA (reference sequence). Between the trimmed V and J ends, which lost 1 base and 3 bases, there was a span of 6 bases. The CDR3 loop spans 12 amino acids. For the CDR3, the DNA is TGCAGTGCTAGAGTGTGGGAAGAGACCCAGTACTTC. Residues: CSARVWEETQYF.

The J gene is TRBJ1-1, the V gene TRBV19; D unclear. This CDR3 has 13 residues. V dropped 5 bases and J dropped 8 bases, with 15 bases sitting between them. CDR1 is LNHDA and CDR2 is SQIVND in the germline V gene (reference sequence). CDR3 in DNA: TGTGCCAGTAGTTTCGGGCTGACTGCCGAAGCTTTCTTT. Translating gives CASSFGLTAEAFF. Full variable domain (rest looked up from reference TRBV19 and TRBJ1-1): DGGITQSPKYLFRKEGQNVTLSCEQNLNHDAMYWYRQDPGQGLRLIYYSQIVNDFQKGDIAEGYSVSREKKESFPLTVTSAQKNPTAFYLCASSFGLTAEAFFGQGTRLTVV.

The sample holds a few counts of this clonotype. This chain uses TRBV10-1 with TRBJ2-5; no reliable D call. Germline V gives CDR1 WNHNN, CDR2 SYGVQD (reference sequence). Trimming shortened V by 4 bases and J by 4 bases, and 10 bases separated the two germline ends. There are 13 residues in the CDR3. The DNA of the CDR3 is TGCGCCAGCAGTGTACAGAATCGAGAGACCCAGTACTTC. It translates to CASSVQNRETQYF.

The chain recombines TRBV11-2 with TRBJ2-7; 9 positions agree with TRBD1. The CDR3 is 13 residues long. Germline CDR1 and CDR2: SGHAT and FQNNGV. The V gene end was trimmed by 10 bases and the J gene end by 2 bases; junction bases not matched to a gene: 6. CDR3 nucleotide sequence: TGTGCCACACACCGGACAGGGGCCTACGAGCAGTACTTC. Residues: CATHRTGAYEQYF.